This T cell receptor beta chain was obtained from a study of cytomegalovirus exposure and HLA in healthy donors. Points from the study as a whole: CMV serostatus was the only recorded immune exposure for donors. Researchers left out some V segments, among them TRBV6-2 and TRBV6-3, as indistinguishable. Altogether, 150 or so TCR beta chains were recorded as cytomegalovirus-associated.

The PCR contained 60 Vbeta and 13 Jbeta primers. Using immunoSEQ multiplex PCR, the repertoire was profiled, and TCRdb retains in-frame clones only, with some absent. The repertoire holds under 200,000 clones, with approximately 78% as singletons. Only a few counts were recorded for this clone. Its antigen is not known. The V gene's germline CDR1 is SGHRS and CDR2 YFSETQ. This CDR3 region has 16 residues. Germline trimming cut 3 bases from V and 0 bases from J; bases unmatched to any gene: 8. This clonotype was obtained from a woman under 30 in good health and CMV-seronegative. The specimen sequenced was PBMCs. V is TRBV5-1 and J is TRBJ1-1; 7 nucleotides agree with TRBD1. In DNA form, the CDR3 reads TGCGCCAGCAGCTGGGTCCGGGACAGTGTGAACACTGAAGCTTTCTTT. Amino acid sequence: CASSWVRDSVNTEAFF.